These T cell receptor beta chains were read from a single sample in a study of CD8 T cells in ankylosing spondylitis. MiXCR was run by TCRdb on the 5' RACE reads, yielding one entry per CDR3 protein. The data show 200,000 to 250,000 distinct CDR3 sequences, around 20% seen once. The sequencing sample was made of blood, either unsorted or a sorted T cell fraction (not recorded which). These receptors came from a male donor with ankylosing spondylitis. The CDR3 runs from the conserved cysteine through the conserved F or W. The D gene is left open where the match is weak. Some rows have no size entry. The others give once, few or many, or a class for an expanded clone.

clone size	D gene	V gene	J gene	CDR3 protein	CDR3 DNA
few	TRBD1	TRBV20-1	TRBJ2-7	CSATDTGDLYEQYF	TGCAGTGCAACCGATACAGGGGACCTCTACGAGCAGTACTTC
once	-	TRBV19	TRBJ2-5	CASSIVGGQETQYF	TGTGCCAGTAGTATAGTAGGGGGCCAAGAGACCCAGTACTTC
-	TRBD2	TRBV7-3	TRBJ2-1	CASSLKGGTSPDEQFF	TGTGCCAGCAGCTTAAAGGGGGGGACTAGCCCCGATGAGCAGTTCTTC
-	-	TRBV20-1	TRBJ2-7	CSAREAVGRGYLRDSYEQYF	TGCAGTGCTAGAGAGGCCGTAGGCAGGGGCTATCTTAGGGACTCCTACGAGCAGTACTTC
few	-	TRBV28	TRBJ2-1	CASSYESPVLSSYNEQFF	TGTGCCAGCAGTTATGAGAGCCCAGTATTAAGCTCCTACAATGAGCAGTTCTTC
few	TRBD2	TRBV3-1	TRBJ2-1	CASSQDSGGPPGNEQFF	TGTGCCAGCAGCCAAGATTCGGGAGGGCCACCGGGGAATGAGCAGTTCTTC
few	-	TRBV4-1	TRBJ2-2	CASSQTGRDTGELFF	TGCGCCAGCAGCCAGACGGGCAGGGACACCGGGGAGCTGTTTTTT
few	-	TRBV20-1	TRBJ2-5	CSAHNWGNQETQYF	TGCAGTGCCCATAATTGGGGGAACCAAGAGACCCAGTACTTC
-	-	TRBV7-8	TRBJ1-2	CASSLAIHKPYGYTF	TGTGCCAGCAGCTTAGCCATTCACAAGCCCTATGGCTACACCTTC
few	TRBD2	TRBV27	TRBJ2-5	CASSPGTKETQYF	TGTGCCAGCAGCCCAGGGACTAAAGAGACCCAGTACTTC
many	TRBD2	TRBV4-1	TRBJ2-3	CASSQDWREALTDTQYF	TGCGCCAGCAGCCAAGATTGGCGGGAGGCCCTAACAGATACGCAGTATTTT
-	-	TRBV4-1	TRBJ1-1	CASSQDPIPRRTEAFF	TGCGCCAGCAGCCAAGATCCGATTCCACGGAGGACTGAAGCTTTCTTT
-	-	TRBV7-2	TRBJ1-2	CASSPHRDLNYGYTF	TGTGCCAGCAGCCCCCACAGGGACCTTAACTATGGCTACACCTTC
-	TRBD2	TRBV9	TRBJ2-5	CASSVGQPAGVSETQYF	TGTGCCAGCAGCGTAGGTCAGCCAGCGGGGGTGTCAGAGACCCAGTACTTC
-	-	TRBV27	TRBJ2-6	CASSPYGVVISGANVLTF	TGTGCCAGCAGTCCGTACGGGGTAGTTATTTCTGGGGCCAACGTCCTGACTTTC
few	-	TRBV10-3	TRBJ1-1	CAISELRTEVNTEAFF	TGTGCCATCAGTGAGCTCAGGACAGAAGTGAACACTGAAGCTTTCTTT
-	-	TRBV7-9	TRBJ1-1	CASSSDPGGTEAFF	TGTGCCAGCAGCTCCGACCCGGGTGGCACTGAAGCTTTCTTT
-	-	TRBV9	TRBJ1-3	CASSTLGGAGNTIYF	TGTGCCAGCAGCACCCTTGGAGGGGCTGGAAACACCATATATTTT
-	TRBD2	TRBV20-1	TRBJ2-1	CSARDRREPYNEQFF	TGCAGTGCTAGAGATAGGCGGGAGCCCTACAATGAGCAGTTCTTC
-	TRBD1	TRBV30	TRBJ1-1	CAWSVGPGGFGTEAFF	TGTGCCTGGAGTGTAGGGCCAGGGGGCTTTGGCACTGAAGCTTTCTTT
-	-	TRBV4-1	TRBJ1-4	CASSPSSGGLDNEKLFF	TGCGCCAGCAGCCCCTCCAGCGGCGGCCTTGATAATGAAAAACTGTTTTTT
-	TRBD2	TRBV9	TRBJ2-1	CASSVVAGERNEQFF	TGTGCCAGCAGCGTAGTAGCGGGCGAGCGTAATGAGCAGTTCTTC
few	-	TRBV7-8	TRBJ2-1	CASSRPENATYNEQFF	TGTGCCAGCAGCCGACCCGAGAACGCCACCTACAATGAGCAGTTCTTC
many	TRBD1	TRBV5-1	TRBJ2-7	CASSWGQNYEQYF	TGCGCCAGCAGCTGGGGACAGAATTACGAGCAGTACTTC
few	-	TRBV12-3/TRBV12-4	TRBJ1-5	CASSIGLRDLANQPQHF	TGTGCCAGCAGTATAGGGCTAAGGGACCTAGCAAATCAGCCCCAGCATTTT
-	-	TRBV5-1	TRBJ2-1	CASSLGSRLTNEQFF	TGCGCCAGCAGCTTGGGGAGCAGACTAACCAATGAGCAGTTCTTC
few	-	TRBV14	TRBJ2-7	CASSQDVRGVEQYF	TGTGCCAGCAGCCAAGACGTCAGGGGGGTCGAGCAGTACTTC
-	TRBD2	TRBV4-1	TRBJ2-1	CASNPVAGVNNEQFF	TGCGCCAGCAACCCCGTGGCGGGGGTAAACAATGAGCAGTTCTTC
many	-	TRBV12-3/TRBV12-4	TRBJ2-3	CASRGTTDTQYF	TGTGCCAGCCGGGGGACCACAGATACGCAGTATTTT
-	-	TRBV27	TRBJ1-1	CASSSTRTANTEAFF	TGTGCCAGCAGTTCCACCAGGACGGCGAACACTGAAGCTTTCTTT
-	-	TRBV11-1	TRBJ2-7	CASSPSRDRDTNSYEQYF	TGTGCCAGCAGTCCCTCCCGAGACCGGGACACCAACTCCTACGAGCAGTACTTC
-	-	TRBV4-1	TRBJ1-1	CASSPGTLNTEAFF	TGCGCCAGCAGCCCGGGGACGCTGAACACTGAAGCTTTCTTT
-	TRBD2	TRBV4-3	TRBJ2-7	CASSRASGSPIYEQYF	TGCGCCAGCAGCCGAGCTAGCGGGAGCCCCATCTACGAGCAGTACTTC
-	TRBD2	TRBV6-1	TRBJ2-5	CASIALAGAMETQYF	TGTGCCAGCATTGCACTAGCGGGGGCCATGGAGACCCAGTACTTC
-	TRBD2	TRBV20-1	TRBJ2-7	CSASVAGAVGEQYF	TGCAGTGCTAGTGTGGCGGGAGCGGTGGGCGAGCAGTACTTC
-	-	TRBV10-3	TRBJ1-6	CAISESAGRWASYNSPLHF	TGTGCCATCAGTGAGTCGGCGGGGCGGTGGGCCTCCTATAATTCACCCCTCCACTTT
-	-	TRBV7-6	TRBJ2-5	CASSLVGSTWETQYF	TGTGCCAGCAGCTTAGTTGGATCTACGTGGGAGACCCAGTACTTC